This T cell receptor beta chain emerged from a study of early T cells in non-severe SARS-CoV-2 infection. In the library, individual cDNA molecules carried attached unique molecular identifiers. TCRdb reprocessed the 5' RACE reads with MiXCR, giving one entry per CDR3 protein. Seen here are tens of thousands of distinct CDR3 sequences, 4.5% to 6% observed once, and the top ten hold roughly 5%. V was clipped by 3 bases and J by 12 bases, with 12 bases between them. The CDR3 is 12 residues long. The germline V gene has CDR1 SGHAT and CDR2 FQNNGV. Ten or more counts support this clonotype. V usage is TRBV11-2 and J usage is TRBJ2-1; perhaps TRBD2 as D (6 bases). The source of this sequence is an adult who was a healthcare worker with PCR-confirmed SARS-CoV-2 infection or an uninfected control (not recorded which). Sequencing was carried out using whole blood. CDR3 in DNA: TGTGCCAGCAGCTTTCGGGAGCTTCGGCAGTTCTTC. Amino acid sequence: CASSFRELRQFF.